Reported below is one T cell receptor beta chain. The antigen is not known. This entry comes from a study of T cell responses to AZD1222 COVID-19 vaccine. TCRdb's table, derived via immunoSEQ multiplex PCR, lists solely in-frame clones and lacks some. Here the sample spans 90,000 to 150,000 clones, approximately 90% being singletons. Study-level results: Compared with day 0, the breadth and depth of the Spike-specific TCR repertoire rose significantly after two doses of AZD1222. Nearly half of spike-specific TCRs reportedly target unmutated variant regions. Donor demographics were predominantly white British with a female majority; clonal diversity may be underestimated. Among vaccine-associated CD4 TCRs, coverage spanned spike, with dominance at 160-218 and 743-854.

The CDR3 is 16 amino acids. V was trimmed by 0 bases and J by 2 bases, leaving 12 bases between them. The V gene's germline CDR1 is SGHKS and CDR2 YYEKEE (reference sequence). V is TRBV5-5 and J is TRBJ1-5; D gene ambiguous. The sequences come from peripheral blood, collected 28 days after the second AZD1222 dose. The receptor was derived from an adult who received the AZD1222 COVID-19 vaccine. The CDR3 region is CASSLAAGERNQPQHF. In nucleotides, the CDR3 is TGTGCCAGCAGCTTGGCTGCAGGTGAACGCAATCAGCCCCAGCATTTT.